The clone carrying this TCR beta chain was observed a handful of times. Its antigen is currently unknown. 60 Vbeta and 13 Jbeta primers were used in PCR. Sequencing was performed with immunoSEQ multiplex PCR; in TCRdb, only in-frame clones are kept and a portion is missing. The sample shows roughly 120,000 clones, approximately 70% of them seen only once. This entry is derived from a study of cytomegalovirus exposure and HLA in healthy donors. The CDR3 is 17 amino acids. With 5 bases removed from V and 0 bases from J, the gap between germline ends came to 17 bases. CDR1 and CDR2 from the germline V gene are SGHAT and FQNNGV. Study observations and caveats: No immune exposure information besides CMV serostatus was available. A later analysis showed HLA-associated TCR beta chains outstripping equally common others in clonal expansion. TCR association rates varied by HLA locus in a later analysis, with DRB1 highest and HLA-C lowest.

The sequence was collected from a woman aged 40 to 50 in good health and CMV-seropositive. Sequenced sample: PBMCs. The V and J genes are TRBV11-2 and TRBJ2-1; a possible D gene is TRBD1 (6 bases). CDR3 bases: TGTGCCAGCAGCCCAGGGGTCCTTACGGGCTCCTACAATGAGCAGTTCTTC. Translating gives CASSPGVLTGSYNEQFF. Combining the CDR3 with reference TRBV11-2 and TRBJ2-1 gives the whole variable domain EAGVAQSPRYKIIEKRQSVAFWCNPISGHATLYWYQQILGQGPKLLIQFQNNGVVDDSQLPKDRFSAERLKGVDSTLKIQPAKLEDSAVYLCASSPGVLTGSYNEQFFGPGTRLTVL.